These 14 T cell receptor beta chains were all obtained from the same sample, sequenced in a study of T cell repertoires in ileal Crohn's disease (dated by TCRdb to between 2018 and 2020). Receptor libraries were prepared by the immunoSEQ multiplex PCR assay. As stored in TCRdb, this immuneACCESS dataset retains in-frame rearrangements with V and J assigned. A fraction of the clones does not appear; measured against another copy, unresolved V genes explain less than half of the discrepancy, and the remainder lacks a known reason. The sample table holds about 15,000 clones, of which just under 80% were seen once. Of the sample, around 4.1% falls within the top ten clones. Reading the label with the study, this specimen's time point is: neoterminal ileum biopsy at postoperative endoscopy, about 6 months after surgery. The sequenced material came from ileal tissue. The receptor source for this set is an adult with Crohn's disease.

This clone was picked up one time. The chain has TRBV5-5 and TRBJ2-2; unclear D gene. The germline CDR1 and CDR2 sequences are SGHKS and YYEKEE (reference sequence). This CDR3 region has 15 residues. Trimming took 4 bases from V and 1 from J, leaving 11 bases between them. CDR3 protein: CASSGWDRNTGELFF. In nucleotides, the CDR3 is TGTGCCAGCAGCGGATGGGATCGGAACACCGGGGAGCTGTTTTTT.

The chain couples TRBV7-3 to TRBJ1-2; D not resolved. Germline CDR1 SGHTA, CDR2 FQGTGA. Trimming pared 6 bases from V and 4 bases from J, leaving 12 bases between. This CDR3 has 13 amino acids. The CDR3 DNA is TGTGCCAGCAGTTATAATGGCGGCTATGGCTACACCTTC. It is translated as CASSYNGGYGYTF.

This chain links TRBV7-2 with TRBJ1-1; unclear D gene. Germline V lookup: CDR1 SGHTA, CDR2 FQGNSA. The CDR3 length is 14 residues. The V end lost 2 bases, the J end lost 5 bases, and 12 bases lay between the germline ends. CDR3 sequence: CASSLWEAGTEAFF. DNA of the CDR3: TGTGCCAGCAGCTTATGGGAGGCCGGGACTGAAGCTTTCTTT.

The table lists this clone with a few counts. V and J are TRBV29-1 and TRBJ2-4; possibly TRBD2 for D (5 bases). CDR3 length: 13 amino acids. Germline V gene data show CDR1 as SQVTM and CDR2 as ANQGSEA. V gave up 4 bases and J gave up 0 bases, with 7 bases separating them. The chain's CDR3 is CSVAEGAKNIQYF. The CDR3, as DNA: TGCAGCGTTGCTGAGGGAGCCAAAAACATTCAGTACTTC.

The chain uses TRBV5-6 and TRBJ1-1, with D maybe TRBD1 (5 bases). CDR3 length equals 13 residues. Trimming left V 1 base short and J 5 bases short, with 9 bases between. In germline, CDR1 is SGHDT, CDR2 YYEEEE. The CDR3 spells CASSLWGLTEAFF. Here the CDR3 DNA reads TGTGCCAGCAGCTTGTGGGGGTTGACTGAAGCTTTCTTT. Supplemented by reference TRBV5-6 and TRBJ1-1, the full variable domain reads DAGVTQSPTHLIKTRGQQVTLRCSPKSGHDTVSWYQQALGQGPQFIFQYYEEEERQRGNFPDRFSGHQFPNYSSELNVNALLLGDSALYLCASSLWGLTEAFFGQGTRLTVV.

The CDR3 region has the DNA TGCGCCAGCAGCCATCTGGCGGAGGGGGCTTATGGCTACACCTTC. Its translation: CASSHLAEGAYGYTF. V usage is TRBV4-3 and J usage is TRBJ1-2, with 7 positions matching TRBD1. Germline values: CDR1 LGHNA, CDR2 YSLEER. J was trimmed by 5 bases and V by 3 bases; bases with no gene match: 9. CDR3 length equals 15 residues.

CDR3 residues: CSARRPGEMFF. The CDR3 DNA is TGCAGTGCTAGAAGGCCCGGGGAGATGTTTTTT. The chain joins TRBV20-1 to TRBJ1-4; D call uncertain. The germline V and J ends were trimmed by 2 bases and 15 bases, with 13 bases remaining between them. Germline V gives CDR1 DFQATT, CDR2 SNEGSKA (reference sequence). CDR3 length equals 11 residues.

The rearrangement links TRBV6-7 to TRBJ1-4; the match to TRBD1 covers 8 bases. TRBV6-7 is filed as an ORF, its function uncertain. J was trimmed by 14 bases and V by 0 bases; bases with no gene match: 8. The CDR3 consists of 14 residues. The CDR3 nucleotides read TGTGCCAGCAGTTACTCGCCCGGACAGGGAGAGCTGTTTTTT. Encoded protein: CASSYSPGQGELFF.

V is TRBV25-1 and J is TRBJ2-7, with 7 bases fitting TRBD1. This CDR3 is 12 amino acids long. Trimming took 6 bases from V and 2 from J; bases not matched to a gene: 1. Germline V gene lookup returns CDR1 MGHDK and CDR2 SYGVNS. CDR3 protein: CASRDRTYEQYF. The CDR3 region has the DNA TGTGCCAGCAGGGACAGGACCTACGAGCAGTACTTC.

This clone was seen more than once but under ten times. The CDR3 loop is CASSAGPSGGEQYF. The DNA for the CDR3 is TGTGCCAGCAGCGCCGGGCCTTCGGGGGGCGAGCAGTACTTC. The V and J genes are TRBV9 and TRBJ2-7; TRBD2 matches 7 bases. The CDR3 covers 14 residues. The germline gives CDR1 SGDLS, CDR2 YYNGEE. V shed 3 bases, J shed 6 bases, and the junction held 9 bases outside the gene matches. The whole variable domain, remainder taken from reference TRBV9 and TRBJ2-7, is DSGVTQTPKHLITATGQRVTLRCSPRSGDLSVYWYQQSLDQGLQFLIQYYNGEERAKGNILERFSAQQFPDLHSELNLSSLELGDSALYFCASSAGPSGGEQYFGPGTRLTVT.

The chain carries TRBV30 and TRBJ2-5; D perhaps matches TRBD1 (6 bases). CDR1 and CDR2 from the germline V gene are GTSNPN and SVGIG (reference sequence). The CDR3 has 14 residues. Trimming took 2 bases from V and 9 from J, leaving 19 bases between them. CDR3 DNA sequence: TGTGCCTGGAGTAAGAGACAGGCCCCAGGGGCCCAGTACTTC. It translates to CAWSKRQAPGAQYF.

The CDR3 region is CASVLRGDEQFF. In nucleotides, the CDR3 is TGTGCCAGCGTCTTACGGGGCGATGAGCAGTTCTTC. The V and J genes are TRBV28 and TRBJ2-1; D is perhaps TRBD1 or TRBD2 (5 bases each). V shed 8 bases and J shed 8 bases, with 13 bases lying between them. This CDR3 is built from 12 residues. CDR1 MDHEN and CDR2 SYDVKM come from the germline V gene.

The chain links TRBV18 to TRBJ2-1, with a tentative D call TRBD1 (5 bases). The germline CDR1 and CDR2 sequences are KGHSH and LQKENI. The CDR3 runs to 13 residues. V was trimmed by 5 bases and J by 5 bases, leaving 10 bases between them. The chain's CDR3 is CASSKQENNEQFF. The CDR3 coding sequence is TGTGCCAGCTCAAAACAGGAGAACAATGAGCAGTTCTTC. The full variable domain, completed using reference TRBV18 and TRBJ2-1, is NAGVMQNPRHLVRRRGQEARLRCSPMKGHSHVYWYRQLPEEGLKFMVYLQKENIIDESGMPKERFSAEFPKEGPSILRIQQVVRGDSAAYFCASSKQENNEQFFGPGTRLTVL.

This clone turned up a few times. The chain combines TRBV25-1 with TRBJ1-2, with D possibly matching TRBD1 (6 bases). Germline V gene sequence: CDR1 MGHDK, CDR2 SYGVNS. The CDR3 runs 16 residues. Between the trimmed V and J ends, which lost 1 base and 8 bases, there was a span of 20 bases. The CDR3 loop reads CASSEWGHSAGLGYTF. The CDR3 DNA follows: TGTGCCAGCAGTGAATGGGGGCATTCCGCCGGTCTCGGCTACACCTTC.